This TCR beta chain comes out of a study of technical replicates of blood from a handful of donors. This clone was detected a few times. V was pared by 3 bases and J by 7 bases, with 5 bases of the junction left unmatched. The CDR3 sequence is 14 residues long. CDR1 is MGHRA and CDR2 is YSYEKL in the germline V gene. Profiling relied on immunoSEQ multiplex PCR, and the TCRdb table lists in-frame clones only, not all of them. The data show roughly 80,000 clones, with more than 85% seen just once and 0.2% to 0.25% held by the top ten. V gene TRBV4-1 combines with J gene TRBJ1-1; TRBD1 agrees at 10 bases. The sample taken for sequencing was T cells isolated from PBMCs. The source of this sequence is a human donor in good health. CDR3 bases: TGCGCCAGCAGCCAGGGACAGGGGCGAGGTGAAGCTTTCTTT. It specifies CASSQGQGRGEAFF.